The 9 T cell receptor beta chains below were found in one sample sequenced in a study of T cell clonality in common variable immunodeficiency. These TCRs are of unknown antigen specificity. Study-level results: Fewer deletions and N-nucleotide insertions were reportedly seen in common variable immunodeficiency TCR beta sequences.

Using immunoSEQ multiplex PCR, the repertoire was profiled, and TCRdb retains in-frame clones only, with some absent. The sample contains roughly 42,000 clones, none of them singletons. Sequencing used peripheral blood mononuclear cells. The receptor source for this set is a human donor with common variable immunodeficiency.

This clone was seen ten or more times. The read terminates 3 residues before the CDR3 end, so the remaining end is supplied by the germline J gene. The genes are TRBV7-9 and TRBJ2-1, with D unclear. Trimming cost V 5 bases and J 3 bases, with 5 bases left between them. The germline V gene encodes CDR1 SEHNR and CDR2 FQNEAQ (reference sequence). This CDR3 is built from 12 residues. Here the CDR3 reads CASSQIYNEQFF. The CDR3 bases that were read are TGTGCCAGCAGCCAAATCTACAATGAG.

In this sample, this clone turned up many times. The read terminates 3 residues before the CDR3 end, so the remaining end is supplied by the germline J gene. This chain joins TRBV18 and TRBJ2-1, with 13 positions matching TRBD2. The CDR3 covers 17 residues. V lost 3 bases and J lost 5; bases outside the gene matches: 7. The germline CDR1 and CDR2 sequences are KGHSH and LQKENI. The covered CDR3 bases are TGTGCCAGCTCACCCCGGACTAGCGGGAGTGGGGACAATGAG. Translating gives CASSPRTSGSGDNE. The CDR3 as a whole reads CASSPRTSGSGDNEQFF.

This clone appeared a few times. The read finishes 3 residues shy of the CDR3 end, and the germline J gene is used to complete it. The rearrangement uses TRBV19 and TRBJ2-3; TRBD1 aligns across 11 bases. Trimming removed 5 bases from V and 2 bases from J; junction bases left unmatched: 3. The CDR3 is made up of 15 amino acids. Germline lookup yields CDR1 LNHDA and CDR2 SQIVND (reference sequence). CDR3 in amino acids: CASSRTGGFTDTQYF. CDR3 bases read: TGTGCCAGTAGTCGGACAGGGGGCTTCACAGATACG.

This clone was counted many times. Read data end 3 residues before the CDR3 end; the end is taken from the germline J gene. The gene calls are TRBV5-1 and TRBJ1-6, with 7 bases that match TRBD1. This CDR3 comprises 16 residues. J was trimmed by 6 bases and V by 4 bases; bases with no gene match: 10. The V gene's germline CDR1 is SGHRS and CDR2 YFSETQ. Partial CDR3 DNA: TGCGCCAGCAGCCCGGATGCAGGGGGAAGTAATTCACCC. Protein product: CASSPDAGGSNSP. The whole CDR3 is CASSPDAGGSNSPLHF. The full variable domain, in which reference TRBV5-1 and TRBJ1-6 provide the parts outside the CDR3, is KAGVTQTPRYLIKTRGQQVTLSCSPISGHRSVSWYQQTPGQGLQFLFEYFSETQRNKGNFPGRFSGRQFSNSRSEMNVSTLELGDSALYLCASSPDAGGSNSPLHFGNGTRLTVT.

Details on this clone: The read stops 3 residues short of the end of the CDR3; the missing end is completed from the germline J gene. This chain joins TRBV7-8 and TRBJ1-3; a weak D match, TRBD1 (5 bases). This CDR3 is 16 amino acids long. The V and J ends lost 8 bases and 0 bases respectively, with 17 bases between them. CDR1 and CDR2 from the germline V gene are SGHVS and FQNEAQ. Partial CDR3 DNA: TGTGCCAGCCAACAAGGCCGACAGAACTCTGGAAACACC. It is translated as CASQQGRQNSGNT. The entire CDR3 reads CASQQGRQNSGNTIYF. Full variable domain (rest looked up from reference TRBV7-8 and TRBJ1-3): GAGVSQSPRYKVAKRGQDVALRCDPISGHVSLFWYQQALGQGPEFLTYFQNEAQLDKSGLPSDRFFAERPEGSVSTLKIQRTQQEDSAVYLCASQQGRQNSGNTIYFGEGSWLTVV.

With respect to this clone: The read ends 3 residues early relative to the CDR3; the germline J gene fills the gap. This chain connects TRBV7-2 to TRBJ1-5; D is perhaps TRBD1 (6 bases). Trimming took 5 bases from V and 0 from J, leaving 11 bases between them. The CDR3 loop spans 15 amino acids. Germline lookup yields CDR1 SGHTA and CDR2 FQGNSA. The CDR3 bases that were read are TGTGCCAGCAGCCTCGGACAGTTTAGCAATCAGCCC. Translating gives CASSLGQFSNQP. The whole CDR3 region reads CASSLGQFSNQPQHF.

Many counts were recorded for this clone. The CDR3 is cut off 3 residues early in the read; its end comes from the germline J gene. The chain employs TRBV5-1 and TRBJ1-1, with 7 nucleotides matching TRBD1. The CDR3 contains 14 residues. V shed 3 bases and J 4 bases; nucleotides not matched to a gene: 6. Germline V gene lookup returns CDR1 SGHRS and CDR2 YFSETQ. The CDR3 sequence is CASSSATGVTEAFF. Partial CDR3 DNA: TGCGCCAGCAGCTCTGCCACAGGGGTCACTGAA.

This clone was detected ten times or more. The CDR3 extends 3 residues past the end of the read, so its final part is completed from the germline J gene. The V gene is TRBV2, the J gene TRBJ1-5, with TRBD1 matching 10 bases. The junction had 8 bases not matched to a gene; V was cut back by 5 bases and J by 7 bases. Looked up from germline, CDR1 is SNHLY and CDR2 is FYNNEI. The CDR3 contains 15 residues. CDR3 loop: CASSRQGAPGQPQHF. Incomplete CDR3 DNA: TGTGCCAGCAGTCGACAGGGGGCCCCGGGGCAGCCC.

The table lists this clone with many counts. CDR3 residues: CASSQGVWNTEAFF. CDR3 DNA, as far as it was read: TGTGCCAGCAGCCAAGGCGTTTGGAACACTGAA. The chain combines TRBV14 with TRBJ1-1; D gene uncertain. The DNA ends 3 residues before the CDR3 does, and the rest of the CDR3 is filled in from the germline J gene. V lost 1 base to trimming and J lost 1 base, with 7 bases between them. The CDR3 has 14 amino acids. The germline V gene encodes CDR1 SGHDN and CDR2 FVKESK.